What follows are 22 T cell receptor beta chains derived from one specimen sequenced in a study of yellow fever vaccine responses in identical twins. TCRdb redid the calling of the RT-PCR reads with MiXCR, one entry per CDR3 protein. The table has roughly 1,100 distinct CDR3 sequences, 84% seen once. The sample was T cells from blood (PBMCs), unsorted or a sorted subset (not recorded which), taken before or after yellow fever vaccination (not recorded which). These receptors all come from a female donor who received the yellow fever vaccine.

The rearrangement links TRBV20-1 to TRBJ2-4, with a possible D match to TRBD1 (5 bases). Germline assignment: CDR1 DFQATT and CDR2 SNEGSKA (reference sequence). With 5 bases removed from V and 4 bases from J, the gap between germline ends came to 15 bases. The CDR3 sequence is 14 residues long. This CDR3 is CSAGRGQGKNIQYF. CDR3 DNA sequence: TGCAGTGCTGGCCGAGGTCAGGGTAAAAACATTCAGTACTTC.

The CDR3, as DNA: TGTGCCATTGGGAACCCAGCTAATCAGCCCCAGCATTTT. This translates into CAIGNPANQPQHF. The gene calls are TRBV7-2 and TRBJ1-5; D is ambiguous. In germline, CDR1 is SGHTA, CDR2 FQGNSA. This CDR3 has 13 amino acids. Trimming cost V 10 bases and J 4 bases, with 14 bases left between them.

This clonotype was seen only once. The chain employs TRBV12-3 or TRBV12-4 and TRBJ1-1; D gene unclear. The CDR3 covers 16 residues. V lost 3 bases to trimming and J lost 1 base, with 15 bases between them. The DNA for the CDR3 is TGTGCCAGCAGTTTGTCTATGCGGTTGAGGAACACTGAAGCTTTCTTT. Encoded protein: CASSLSMRLRNTEAFF.

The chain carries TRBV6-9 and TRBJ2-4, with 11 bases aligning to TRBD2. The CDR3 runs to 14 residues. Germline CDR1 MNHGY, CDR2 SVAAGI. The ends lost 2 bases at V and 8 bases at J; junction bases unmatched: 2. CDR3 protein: CASSYLTSGDIQYF. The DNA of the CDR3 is TGTGCCAGCAGTTATCTGACTAGCGGGGACATTCAGTACTTC.

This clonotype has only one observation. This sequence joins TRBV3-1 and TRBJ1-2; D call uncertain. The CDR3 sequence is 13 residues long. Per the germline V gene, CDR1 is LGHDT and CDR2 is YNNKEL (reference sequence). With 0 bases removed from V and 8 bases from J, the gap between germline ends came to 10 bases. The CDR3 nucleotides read TGTGCCAGCAGCCAAGATGGCACCCTAGGCTACACCTTC. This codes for CASSQDGTLGYTF. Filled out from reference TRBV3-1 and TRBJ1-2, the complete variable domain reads DTAVSQTPKYLVTQMGNDKSIKCEQNLGHDTMYWYKQDSKKFLKIMFSYNNKELIINETVPNRFSPKSPDKAHLNLHINSLELGDSAVYFCASSQDGTLGYTFGSGTRLTVV.

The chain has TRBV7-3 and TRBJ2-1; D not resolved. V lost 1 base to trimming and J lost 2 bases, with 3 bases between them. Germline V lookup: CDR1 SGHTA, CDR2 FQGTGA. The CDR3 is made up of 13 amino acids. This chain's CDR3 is CASSLSTYNEQFF. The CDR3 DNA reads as TGTGCCAGCAGCTTAAGTACCTACAATGAGCAGTTCTTC.

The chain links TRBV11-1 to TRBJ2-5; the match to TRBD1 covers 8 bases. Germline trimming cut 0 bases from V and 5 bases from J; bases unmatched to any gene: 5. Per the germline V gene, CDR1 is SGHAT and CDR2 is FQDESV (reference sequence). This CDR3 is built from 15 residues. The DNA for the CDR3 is TGTGCCAGCAGCTTAGCGGACAGGGCCAGCGAGACCCAGTACTTC. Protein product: CASSLADRASETQYF.

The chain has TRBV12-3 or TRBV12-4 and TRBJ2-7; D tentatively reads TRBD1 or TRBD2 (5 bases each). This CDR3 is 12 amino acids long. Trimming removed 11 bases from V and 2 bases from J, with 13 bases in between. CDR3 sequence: CASRDGPYEQYF. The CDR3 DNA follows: TGTGCCTCCAGGGACGGACCCTACGAGCAGTACTTC.

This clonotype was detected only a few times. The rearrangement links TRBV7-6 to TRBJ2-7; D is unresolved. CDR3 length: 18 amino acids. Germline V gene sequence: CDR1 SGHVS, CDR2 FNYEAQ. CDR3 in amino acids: CASSLVWGPFHLGGEQYV. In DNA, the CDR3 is TGTGCTAGCAGCTTAGTGTGGGGTCCGTTTCATCTAGGTGGCGAGCAGTACGTC.

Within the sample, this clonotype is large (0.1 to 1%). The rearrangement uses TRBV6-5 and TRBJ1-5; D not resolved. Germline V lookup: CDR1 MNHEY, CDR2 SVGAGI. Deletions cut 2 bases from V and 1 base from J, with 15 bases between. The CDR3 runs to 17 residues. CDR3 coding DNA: TGTGCCAGCAGTTACGGACGGGCGGGAGAGAGCAATCAGCCCCAGCATTTT. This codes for CASSYGRAGESNQPQHF.

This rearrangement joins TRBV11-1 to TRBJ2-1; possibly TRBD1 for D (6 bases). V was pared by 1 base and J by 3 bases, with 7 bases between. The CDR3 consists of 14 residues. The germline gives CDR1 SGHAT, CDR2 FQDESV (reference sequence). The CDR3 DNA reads TGTGCCAGCAGCTTAGGACAGGACTACAATGAGCAGTTCTTC. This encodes CASSLGQDYNEQFF. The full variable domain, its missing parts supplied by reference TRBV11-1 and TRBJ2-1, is EAEVAQSPRYKITEKSQAVAFWCDPISGHATLYWYRQILGQGPELLVQFQDESVVDDSQLPKDRFSAERLKGVDSTLKIQPAELGDSAMYLCASSLGQDYNEQFFGPGTRLTVL.

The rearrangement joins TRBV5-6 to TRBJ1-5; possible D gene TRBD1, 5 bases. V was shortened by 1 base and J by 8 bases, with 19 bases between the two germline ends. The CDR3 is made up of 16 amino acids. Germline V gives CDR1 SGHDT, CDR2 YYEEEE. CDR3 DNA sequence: TGTGCCAGCAGCTTGCAGGGCCAGTCTCACGTCGAGCCCCAGCATTTT. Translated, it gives CASSLQGQSHVEPQHF.

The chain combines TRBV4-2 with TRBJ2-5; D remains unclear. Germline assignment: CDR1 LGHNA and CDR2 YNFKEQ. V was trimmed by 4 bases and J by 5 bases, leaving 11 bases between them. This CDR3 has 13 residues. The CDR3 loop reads CASSRFARETQYF. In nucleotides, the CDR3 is TGTGCCAGCAGCCGATTCGCACGGGAGACCCAGTACTTC.

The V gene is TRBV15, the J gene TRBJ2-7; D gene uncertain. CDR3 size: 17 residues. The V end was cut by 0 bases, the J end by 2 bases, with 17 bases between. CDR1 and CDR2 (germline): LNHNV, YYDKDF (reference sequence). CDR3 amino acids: CATSRDGLGIQAYEQYF. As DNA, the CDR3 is TGTGCCACCAGCAGAGACGGGCTAGGCATACAAGCCTACGAGCAGTACTTC.

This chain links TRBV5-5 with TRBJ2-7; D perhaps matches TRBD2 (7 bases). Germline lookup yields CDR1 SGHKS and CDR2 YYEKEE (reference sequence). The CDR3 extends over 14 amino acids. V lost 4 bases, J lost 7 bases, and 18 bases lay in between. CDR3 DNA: TGTGCCAGCAGCCCCGGGGGGCCCCTTTTAGAGCAGTACTTC. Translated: CASSPGGPLLEQYF. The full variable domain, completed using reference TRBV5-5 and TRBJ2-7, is DAGVTQSPTHLIKTRGQQVTLRCSPISGHKSVSWYQQVLGQGPQFIFQYYEKEERGRGNFPDRFSARQFPNYSSELNVNALLLGDSALYLCASSPGGPLLEQYFGPGTRLTVT.

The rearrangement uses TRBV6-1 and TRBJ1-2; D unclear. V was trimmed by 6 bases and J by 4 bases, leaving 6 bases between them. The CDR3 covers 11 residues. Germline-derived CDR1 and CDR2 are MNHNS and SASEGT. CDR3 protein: CASRVGYGYTF. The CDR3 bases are TGTGCCAGCAGAGTAGGCTATGGCTACACCTTC.

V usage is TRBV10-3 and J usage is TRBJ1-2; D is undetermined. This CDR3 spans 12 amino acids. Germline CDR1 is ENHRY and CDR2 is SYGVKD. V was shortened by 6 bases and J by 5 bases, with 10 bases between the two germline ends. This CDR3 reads CAIRPDMYGYTF. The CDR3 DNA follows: TGTGCCATCAGACCCGACATGTATGGCTACACCTTC.

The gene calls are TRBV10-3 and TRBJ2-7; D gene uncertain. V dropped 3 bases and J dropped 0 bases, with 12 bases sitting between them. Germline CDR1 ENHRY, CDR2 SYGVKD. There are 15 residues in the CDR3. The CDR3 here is CAISDPKSVSYEQYF. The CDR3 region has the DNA TGTGCCATCAGTGATCCGAAATCCGTCTCCTACGAGCAGTACTTC.

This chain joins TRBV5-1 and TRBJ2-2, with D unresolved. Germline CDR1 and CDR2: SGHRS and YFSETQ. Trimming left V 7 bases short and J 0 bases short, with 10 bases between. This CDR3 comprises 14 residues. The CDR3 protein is CASQTTANTGELFF. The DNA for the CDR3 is TGCGCCAGCCAGACGACGGCGAACACCGGGGAGCTGTTTTTT.

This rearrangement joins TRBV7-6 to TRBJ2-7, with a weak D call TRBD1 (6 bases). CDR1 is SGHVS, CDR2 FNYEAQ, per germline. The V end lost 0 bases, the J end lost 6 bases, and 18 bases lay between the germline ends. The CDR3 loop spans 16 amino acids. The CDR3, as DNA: TGTGCCAGCAGCTTAGCGCTATCCCTCAGGGGCTCCGAGCAGTACTTC. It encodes CASSLALSLRGSEQYF.

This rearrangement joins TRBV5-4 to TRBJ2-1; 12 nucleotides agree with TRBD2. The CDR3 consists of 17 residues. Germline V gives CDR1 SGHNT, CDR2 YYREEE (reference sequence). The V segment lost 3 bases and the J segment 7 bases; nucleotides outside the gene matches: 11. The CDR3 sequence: CASSSGIGLAGRNEQFF. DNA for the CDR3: TGTGCCAGCAGCTCAGGGATTGGACTAGCGGGAAGGAATGAGCAGTTCTTC.

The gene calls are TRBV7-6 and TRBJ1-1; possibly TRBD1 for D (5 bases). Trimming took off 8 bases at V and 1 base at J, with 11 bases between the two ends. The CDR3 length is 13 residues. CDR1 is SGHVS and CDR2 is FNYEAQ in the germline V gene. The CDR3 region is CASRQQPNTEAFF. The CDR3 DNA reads TGTGCCAGCCGACAGCAACCGAACACTGAAGCTTTCTTT. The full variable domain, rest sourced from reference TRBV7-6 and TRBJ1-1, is GAGVSQSPRYKVTKRGQDVALRCDPISGHVSLYWYRQALGQGPEFLTYFNYEAQQDKSGLPNDRFSAERPEGSISTLTIQRTEQRDSAMYRCASRQQPNTEAFFGQGTRLTVV.